The entry below describes one TCR beta chain. Measured with immunoSEQ multiplex PCR; TCRdb has only the in-frame clones, and not every one. This sample has about 58,000 clones, with 90% found just once. Germline loops: CDR1 LNHNV, CDR2 YYDKDF (reference sequence). After removal of 5 bases from V and 1 base from J, the junction contained 15 bases not matched to a gene. This CDR3 contains 18 residues. The record originates from a study of blood T cell repertoires in COVID-19. About the study: Collection of acute and convalescent COVID-19 samples took place in the United States, Italy and Spain.

The rearrangement joins TRBV15 to TRBJ2-3; 7 bases map to TRBD1. Specimen: peripheral blood. This sequence originates from a man in his fifties or sixties with active COVID-19. The DNA for the CDR3 is TGTGCCACCAGCTCCAGAGGCGACAGGGAACGAGGCACAGATACGCAGTATTTT. Protein product: CATSSRGDRERGTDTQYF.